This TCR beta chain was sequenced in a study of human thymus T cells. Germline V gene sequence: CDR1 SGHRS, CDR2 YFSETQ. The CDR3 extends over 16 amino acids. V lost 0 bases to trimming and J lost 2 bases; unmatched junction nucleotides: 5. Study outcomes and limitations: Thymic and blood repertoires appeared to display a bias in their usage of V and J genes.

Assay: immunoSEQ multiplex PCR; the TCRdb copy retains only in-frame clones and omits some. The sample contains 55,000 to 70,000 clones, approximately 93% of which appear only once. Corrective surgery for congenital heart defects was being performed on the healthy Finnish infants who were the donors. Half of the eight donors gave roughly 0.5-1 mL blood during surgery. No fixed cell number was used; all available blood leukocytes supplied DNA. To note about this clone: The antigen remains unidentified.

This TCR derives from a boy in the first two years of life with a congenital heart defect but otherwise immunologically healthy. Sequencing used blood. The genes are TRBV5-1 and TRBJ1-3; 7 nucleotides match TRBD1. CDR3 bases: TGCGCCAGCAGCTTGGCACCCCAGGGGGCTGGAAACACCATATATTTT. It is translated as CASSLAPQGAGNTIYF.